These 13 T cell receptor beta chains came from one sample sequenced in a study of OX40 agonist ivuxolimab in advanced cancers. Clones were sequenced by immunoSEQ multiplex PCR, and TCRdb holds only the in-frame ones, with some missing. The table includes about 73,000 clones, 85% to 90% detected once. The sequenced sample was CD4+ or CD8+ T cells sorted from blood, obtained in a trial of the OX40 agonist ivuxolimab. The receptors derive from an adult with an advanced solid tumor such as melanoma, head and neck, liver or kidney cancer.

The chain carries TRBV7-3 and TRBJ2-1; D remains unclear. Germline V CDR1 and CDR2: SGHTA, FQGTGA. V was shortened by 3 bases and J by 9 bases, with 9 bases between the two germline ends. The CDR3 spans 12 residues. The chain's CDR3 is CASSFGVAEQFF. In DNA, the CDR3 is TGTGCCAGCAGCTTCGGAGTGGCTGAGCAGTTCTTC.

The chain links TRBV7-8 to TRBJ1-1; D is undetermined. This CDR3 is built from 13 residues. V shed 1 base and J shed 8 bases, with 11 bases lying between them. The germline gives CDR1 SGHVS, CDR2 FQNEAQ. The CDR3 loop is CASSLVMQPEAFF. DNA of the CDR3: TGTGCCAGCAGCTTAGTTATGCAACCGGAAGCTTTCTTT. The full variable domain, with the rest looked up from reference TRBV7-8 and TRBJ1-1, is GAGVSQSPRYKVAKRGQDVALRCDPISGHVSLFWYQQALGQGPEFLTYFQNEAQLDKSGLPSDRFFAERPEGSVSTLKIQRTQQEDSAVYLCASSLVMQPEAFFGQGTRLTVV.

This clone occurred once. The genes are TRBV27 and TRBJ2-7; 7 bases map to TRBD1. Germline CDR1 MNHEY, CDR2 SMNVEV (reference sequence). The V segment lost 4 bases and the J segment 5 bases; nucleotides outside the gene matches: 11. The CDR3 is 15 residues long. The CDR3 region has the DNA TGTGCCAGCAGTTCCCTACAGGGGATTATCCACGAGCAGTACTTC. Encoded protein: CASSSLQGIIHEQYF.

The chain carries TRBV19 and TRBJ2-7; perhaps TRBD1 as D (6 bases). Germline loops: CDR1 LNHDA, CDR2 SQIVND (reference sequence). This CDR3 comprises 15 residues. Trimming removed 6 bases at V and 0 bases at J, with 15 bases between. In DNA form, the CDR3 reads TGTGCCAGTAGCCCCGGGACACGGAGCTCCTACGAGCAGTACTTC. Its translation: CASSPGTRSSYEQYF.

This clone was seen just once. This chain joins TRBV7-9 and TRBJ1-2; D remains unclear. This CDR3 comprises 14 residues. V lost 7 bases, J lost 4 bases, and 16 bases lay in between. Germline CDR1 reads SEHNR; CDR2 reads FQNEAQ (reference sequence). The CDR3: CASTGRAGFYGYTF. DNA for the CDR3: TGTGCCAGCACCGGGAGGGCAGGATTCTATGGCTACACCTTC.

V and J are TRBV11-2 and TRBJ1-1; TRBD1 matches at 8 bases. Germline assignment: CDR1 SGHAT and CDR2 FQNNGV. The ends lost 7 bases at V and 6 bases at J; junction bases unmatched: 10. The CDR3 sequence is 14 residues long. As DNA, the CDR3 is TGTGCCAGCACCGTTAGAGGACAGGGCCCTGAAGCTTTCTTT. As protein: CASTVRGQGPEAFF.

This clone has only one observation. V usage is TRBV5-4 and J usage is TRBJ2-5, with a possible D match to TRBD2 (7 bases). Trimming cost V 2 bases and J 5 bases, with 19 bases left between them. The length of the CDR3 is 16 residues. Germline V gene lookup returns CDR1 SGHNT and CDR2 YYREEE (reference sequence). CDR3 in DNA: TGTGCCAGCAGCTTATCCGTGGCGGGGGCGGGTGAGACCCAGTACTTC. Translated, it gives CASSLSVAGAGETQYF.

The gene calls are TRBV28 and TRBJ2-1; 7 positions match TRBD2. With V trimmed by 6 bases and J by 3 bases, 11 bases remained unmatched. The germline CDR1 and CDR2 sequences are MDHEN and SYDVKM. The length of the CDR3 is 16 residues. CDR3 sequence reads: CASSQPKRELYNEQFF. The CDR3 DNA is TGTGCCAGCAGCCAACCTAAGCGGGAACTCTACAATGAGCAGTTCTTC.

This clone was seen once. V is TRBV19 and J is TRBJ2-1; D unresolved. This CDR3 comprises 12 residues. Trimming left V 3 bases short and J 6 bases short, with 6 bases between. Germline values: CDR1 LNHDA, CDR2 SQIVND (reference sequence). Here the CDR3 DNA reads TGTGCCAGTAGTATTATCGCCAATGAGCAGTTCTTC. As protein: CASSIIANEQFF.

The rearrangement links TRBV5-4 to TRBJ1-1; D not resolved. V was trimmed by 4 bases and J by 0 bases, leaving 13 bases between them. CDR3 size: 15 residues. Germline V CDR1 and CDR2: SGHNT, YYREEE (reference sequence). The CDR3 region has the DNA TGTGCCAGCAGCCCCCCTAGTCGGATGAACACTGAAGCTTTCTTT. It encodes CASSPPSRMNTEAFF. The complete variable domain, with remaining parts taken from reference TRBV5-4 and TRBJ1-1, reads ETGVTQSPTHLIKTRGQQVTLRCSSQSGHNTVSWYQQALGQGPQFIFQYYREEENGRGNFPPRFSGLQFPNYSSELNVNALELDDSALYLCASSPPSRMNTEAFFGQGTRLTVV.

The J gene is TRBJ2-3, the V gene TRBV6-1; the match to TRBD1 covers 9 bases. CDR3 length: 20 residues. V lost 4 bases to trimming and J lost 4 bases; unmatched junction nucleotides: 21. Germline values: CDR1 MNHNS, CDR2 SASEGT. The CDR3, as DNA: TGTGCCAGCAGTGCCGAGAATCCGCATTGGGGGACAGGGTTTGCAGATACGCAGTATTTT. It encodes CASSAENPHWGTGFADTQYF.

This rearrangement joins TRBV19 to TRBJ1-1; D is possibly TRBD1 (5 bases). The length of the CDR3 is 12 residues. V was cut by 7 bases and J by 8 bases, with 14 bases left in between. Germline lookup yields CDR1 LNHDA and CDR2 SQIVND (reference sequence). CDR3 loop: CASTQGGVEAFF. The DNA for the CDR3 is TGTGCCAGTACCCAGGGTGGGGTGGAAGCTTTCTTT.

The rearrangement uses TRBV7-9 and TRBJ1-1; D remains ambiguous. Per the germline V gene, CDR1 is SEHNR and CDR2 is FQNEAQ (reference sequence). The ends were cut back, 1 base at V and 3 bases at J, with 12 bases in the middle. This CDR3 has 15 residues. The CDR3 DNA follows: TGTGCCAGCAGCTTAGAAAGGTTTACCTACACTGAAGCTTTCTTT. As protein: CASSLERFTYTEAFF.